This is a list of T cell receptor beta chains from one sample in a study of shared clonotypes between healthy human individuals. Assay: immunoSEQ multiplex PCR; the TCRdb copy retains only in-frame clones and omits some. The table lists 1.4 million to 1.5 million clones, roughly 96% of them singletons. The specimen sequenced was naive CD4+ T cells sorted from blood. The source of these receptors is a man aged 30 to 39 in good health. Each CDR3 is given with its conserved first and last residue. Fields, in order: J gene, D gene, clone size, V gene, CDR3 protein, CDR3 DNA. D genes are given only for firm matches. Expanded clones get a size class; other rows say once, few or many, or leave the size out.

TRBJ1-2,-,-,TRBV19,CASSIGGGVVSGGYTF,TGTGCCAGTAGTATAGGCGGGGGCGTCGTCTCGGGTGGCTACACCTTC
TRBJ1-4,-,-,TRBV5-1,CASRGSGGKLFF,TGCGCCAGCAGGGGATCGGGCGGAAAACTGTTTTTT
TRBJ2-2,-,-,TRBV9,CASSVGGTLGGELFF,TGTGCCAGCAGCGTAGGTGGGACCTTGGGCGGGGAGCTGTTTTTT
TRBJ1-1,-,-,TRBV5-1,CASSLVGHILSTEAFF,TGCGCCAGCAGCTTGGTGGGACATATACTGAGCACTGAAGCTTTCTTT
TRBJ2-7,TRBD2,-,TRBV29-1,CSALTSAPYEQYF,TGCAGCGCCCTAACTAGCGCTCCATACGAGCAGTACTTC
TRBJ1-1,TRBD1,once,TRBV19,CASRTGSEGPEAFF,TGTGCCAGTAGGACAGGGAGTGAGGGCCCTGAAGCTTTCTTT
TRBJ2-1,-,-,TRBV2,CASRPLEDEQFF,TGTGCCAGCAGACCCTTGGAGGACGAGCAGTTCTTC
TRBJ2-7,TRBD1,-,TRBV5-4,CASSLKQTGGIEQYF,TGTGCCAGCAGCTTGAAACAGACAGGGGGCATCGAGCAGTACTTC
TRBJ2-1,-,-,TRBV18,CASSPGTTNEQFF,TGTGCCAGCTCACCTGGGACAACCAATGAGCAGTTCTTC
TRBJ2-3,-,-,TRBV27,CASSLVLGLRTDTQYF,TGTGCCAGCAGTTTAGTATTAGGGCTTCGTACAGATACGCAGTATTTT
TRBJ2-7,TRBD1,-,TRBV5-4,CASSQRDRALNEQYF,TGTGCCAGCAGCCAGCGGGACAGGGCGTTGAACGAGCAGTACTTC
TRBJ2-7,-,-,TRBV6-5,CASSKSSYEQYF,TGTGCCAGCAGTAAGAGCTCCTACGAGCAGTACTTC
TRBJ2-1,-,-,TRBV11-2,CASSLARGDEQFF,TGTGCCAGCAGCTTGGCAAGGGGTGATGAGCAGTTCTTC
TRBJ2-7,-,-,TRBV27,CASSLGYEQYF,TGTGCCAGCAGTTTGGGGTACGAGCAGTACTTC
TRBJ2-7,-,few,TRBV7-9,CASSPGAGAYEQYF,TGTGCCAGCAGCCCCGGGGCAGGGGCCTACGAGCAGTACTTC
TRBJ1-2,-,few,TRBV28,CASSLPAVPHYLIGYTF,TGTGCCAGCAGTTTGCCGGCGGTCCCCCACTACCTGATTGGCTACACCTTC
TRBJ2-2,TRBD1,-,TRBV10-3,CAIRSDRAGELFF,TGTGCCATCAGGTCCGACAGGGCCGGGGAGCTGTTTTTT
TRBJ2-5,-,once,TRBV5-1,CASSLGAGETQYF,TGCGCCAGCAGCTTGGGGGCTGGGGAGACCCAGTACTTC
TRBJ2-7,-,-,TRBV5-1,CASSSGKAYEQYF,TGCGCCAGCAGTTCCGGGAAGGCCTACGAGCAGTACTTC
TRBJ1-3,TRBD1,-,TRBV9,CASAQGSIGNTIYF,TGTGCCAGCGCACAGGGGTCGATTGGAAACACCATATATTTT
TRBJ2-1,TRBD2,once,TRBV5-1,CASSPGTTPGGEFF,TGCGCCAGCAGCCCCGGGACTACCCCTGGGGGGGAGTTCTTC
TRBJ2-1,-,-,TRBV4-3,CASTINLQGRYEQFF,TGCGCCAGCACCATAAATCTCCAGGGGAGGTATGAGCAGTTCTTC
TRBJ1-5,-,-,TRBV21-1,CASSIAGTGTEINQPQHF,TGTGCCAGCAGCATAGCCGGGACAGGGACGGAAATCAATCAGCCCCAGCATTTT
TRBJ1-3,-,-,TRBV18,CASSPAGSRRNTIYF,TGTGCCAGCTCACCCGCGGGGTCTCGTCGAAACACCATATATTTT
TRBJ2-2,-,-,TRBV6-1,CASRLTGNTGELFF,TGTGCCAGCAGACTGACAGGGAACACCGGGGAGCTGTTTTTT
TRBJ2-7,TRBD1,-,TRBV27,CASRGQPYEQYF,TGTGCCAGCAGGGGACAGCCCTACGAGCAGTACTTC
TRBJ2-6,-,-,TRBV21-1,CASSSRNVCWRLFLGANVLTF,TGTGCCAGCAGCTCGAGGAACGTCTGCTGGCGGCTCTTTCTGGGGGCCAACGTCCTGACTTTC
TRBJ1-2,TRBD1,-,TRBV15,CATQGYRGRGYTF,TGTGCCACCCAAGGGTACAGGGGTCGTGGCTACACCTTC
TRBJ1-1,TRBD1,-,TRBV18,CASSPLGQGAKNTEAFF,TGTGCCAGCTCACCACTGGGACAGGGGGCGAAGAACACTGAAGCTTTCTTT
TRBJ2-2,-,-,TRBV10-2,CASIEAGNTGELFF,TGCGCCAGCATAGAGGCGGGCAACACCGGGGAGCTGTTTTTT
TRBJ2-1,-,-,TRBV9,CASSVGFYNEQFF,TGTGCCAGCAGCGTAGGTTTTTACAATGAGCAGTTCTTC
TRBJ1-1,-,-,TRBV29-1,CSVRVMNTEAFF,TGCAGCGTTAGGGTCATGAACACTGAAGCTTTCTTT